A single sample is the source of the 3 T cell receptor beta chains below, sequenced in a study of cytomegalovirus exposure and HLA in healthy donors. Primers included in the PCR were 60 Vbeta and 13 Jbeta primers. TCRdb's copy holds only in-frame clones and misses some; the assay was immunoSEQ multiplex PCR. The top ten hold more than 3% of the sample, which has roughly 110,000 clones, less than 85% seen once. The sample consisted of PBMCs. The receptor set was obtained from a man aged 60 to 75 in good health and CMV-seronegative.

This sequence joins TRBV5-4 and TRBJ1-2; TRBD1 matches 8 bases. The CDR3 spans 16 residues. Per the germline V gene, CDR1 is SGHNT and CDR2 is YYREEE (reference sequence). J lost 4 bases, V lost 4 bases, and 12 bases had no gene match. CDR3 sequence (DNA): TGTGCCAGCAGCCGACAGGGGACCACCCCCCTCTATGGCTACACCTTC. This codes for CASSRQGTTPLYGYTF.

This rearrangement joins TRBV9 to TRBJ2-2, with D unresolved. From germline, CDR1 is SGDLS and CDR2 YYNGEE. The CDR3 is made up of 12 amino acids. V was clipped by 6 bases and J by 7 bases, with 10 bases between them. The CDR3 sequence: CASNIINGELFF. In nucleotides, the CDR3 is TGTGCCAGCAACATAATCAACGGGGAGCTGTTTTTT.

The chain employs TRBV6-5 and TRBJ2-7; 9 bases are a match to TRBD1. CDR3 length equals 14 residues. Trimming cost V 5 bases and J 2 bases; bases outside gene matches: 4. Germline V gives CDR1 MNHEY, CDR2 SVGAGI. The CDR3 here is CASSPRQGAYEQYF. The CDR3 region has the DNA TGTGCCAGCAGTCCCCGACAGGGGGCCTACGAGCAGTACTTC.